This TCR beta chain was found in a study of blood T cell repertoires in COVID-19. On the study more broadly: There were acute and convalescent COVID-19 samples, and they came from the United States, Italy and Spain.

The CDR3 contains 17 residues. The junction had 11 bases not matched to a gene; V was cut back by 0 bases and J by 4 bases. Germline values: CDR1 MNHNS, CDR2 SASEGT. Original processing methods: The authors estimated nucleated cell counts from reference gene primer amplification. TCRdb's copy holds only in-frame clones and misses some; the assay was immunoSEQ multiplex PCR. V and J calls and clone size follow that table, whereas D and trimming were derived from the DNA. The sample yields 120,000 or so clones, around three quarters seen once. Sequencing was done on a sample of peripheral blood. This sequence was found in a man in his fifties or sixties with active or convalescent COVID-19. The V gene is TRBV6-1, the J gene TRBJ1-1; TRBD1 matches 7 bases. The CDR3, as DNA: TGTGCCAGCAGTGAAGCGAGATTAGTACAGGGGATCACTGAAGCTTTCTTT. It yields the protein CASSEARLVQGITEAFF.